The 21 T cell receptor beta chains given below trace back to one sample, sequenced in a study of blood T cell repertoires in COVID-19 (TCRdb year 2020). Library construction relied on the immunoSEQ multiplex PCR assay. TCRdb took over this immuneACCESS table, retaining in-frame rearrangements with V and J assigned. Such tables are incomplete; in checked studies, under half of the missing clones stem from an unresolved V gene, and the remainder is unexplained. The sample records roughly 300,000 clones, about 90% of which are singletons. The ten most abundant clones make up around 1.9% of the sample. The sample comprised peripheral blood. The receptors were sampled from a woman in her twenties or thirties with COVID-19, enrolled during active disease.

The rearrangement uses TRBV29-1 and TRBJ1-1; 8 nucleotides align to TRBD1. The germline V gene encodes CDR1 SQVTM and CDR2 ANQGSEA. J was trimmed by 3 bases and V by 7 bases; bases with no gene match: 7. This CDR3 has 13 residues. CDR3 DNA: TGCAGCGGGACGGACAGGGTTGACACTGAAGCTTTCTTT. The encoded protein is CSGTDRVDTEAFF.

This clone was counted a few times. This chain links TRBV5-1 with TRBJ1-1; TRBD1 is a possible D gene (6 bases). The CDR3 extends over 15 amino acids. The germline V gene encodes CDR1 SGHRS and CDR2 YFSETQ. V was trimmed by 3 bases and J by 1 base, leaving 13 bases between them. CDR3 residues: CASSSEGQPNTEAFF. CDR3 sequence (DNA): TGCGCCAGCAGCTCGGAAGGACAGCCGAACACTGAAGCTTTCTTT.

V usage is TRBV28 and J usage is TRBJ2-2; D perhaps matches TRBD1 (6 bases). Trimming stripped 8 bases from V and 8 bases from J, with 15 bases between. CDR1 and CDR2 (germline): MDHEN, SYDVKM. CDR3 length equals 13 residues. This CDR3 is CASGGHAGGELFF. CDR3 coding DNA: TGTGCCAGCGGGGGCCACGCGGGTGGGGAGCTGTTTTTT.

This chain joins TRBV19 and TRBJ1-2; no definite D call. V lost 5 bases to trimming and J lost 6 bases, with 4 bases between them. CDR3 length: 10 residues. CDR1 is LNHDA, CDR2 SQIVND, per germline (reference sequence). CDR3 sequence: CASSQNGYTF. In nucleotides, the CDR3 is TGTGCCAGTAGTCAAAATGGCTACACCTTC. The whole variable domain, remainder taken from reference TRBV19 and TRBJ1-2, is DGGITQSPKYLFRKEGQNVTLSCEQNLNHDAMYWYRQDPGQGLRLIYYSQIVNDFQKGDIAEGYSVSREKKESFPLTVTSAQKNPTAFYLCASSQNGYTFGSGTRLTVV.

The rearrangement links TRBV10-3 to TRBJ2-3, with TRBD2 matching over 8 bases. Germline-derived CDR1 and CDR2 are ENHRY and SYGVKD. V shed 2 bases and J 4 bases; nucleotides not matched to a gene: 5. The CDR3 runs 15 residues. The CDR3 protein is CAISEGGGGSDTQYF. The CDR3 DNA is TGTGCCATCAGTGAGGGTGGCGGGGGGTCAGATACGCAGTATTTT.

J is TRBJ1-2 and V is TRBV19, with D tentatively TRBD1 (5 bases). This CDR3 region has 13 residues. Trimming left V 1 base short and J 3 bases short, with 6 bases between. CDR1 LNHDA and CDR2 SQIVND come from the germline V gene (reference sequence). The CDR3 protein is CASSIGGHYGYTF. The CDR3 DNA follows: TGTGCCAGTAGTATAGGGGGCCACTATGGCTACACCTTC.

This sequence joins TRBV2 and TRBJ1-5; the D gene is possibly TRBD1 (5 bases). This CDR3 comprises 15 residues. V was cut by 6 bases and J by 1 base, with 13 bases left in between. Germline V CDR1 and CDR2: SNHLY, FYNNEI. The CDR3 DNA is TGTGCCAGCAGCCACCCCAGGGTGAGCAATCAGCCCCAGCATTTT. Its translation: CASSHPRVSNQPQHF. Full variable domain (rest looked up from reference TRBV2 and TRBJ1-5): EPEVTQTPSHQVTQMGQEVILRCVPISNHLYFYWYRQILGQKVEFLVSFYNNEISEKSEIFDDQFSVERPDGSNFTLKIRSTKLEDSAMYFCASSHPRVSNQPQHFGDGTRLSIL.

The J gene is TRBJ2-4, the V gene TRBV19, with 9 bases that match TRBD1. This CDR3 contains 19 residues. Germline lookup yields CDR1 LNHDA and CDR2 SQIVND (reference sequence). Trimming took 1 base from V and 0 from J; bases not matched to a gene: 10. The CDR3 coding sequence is TGTGCCAGTAGTATAGGTCGGACAGGGGCGAGGGGAGCCAAAAACATTCAGTACTTC. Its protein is CASSIGRTGARGAKNIQYF.

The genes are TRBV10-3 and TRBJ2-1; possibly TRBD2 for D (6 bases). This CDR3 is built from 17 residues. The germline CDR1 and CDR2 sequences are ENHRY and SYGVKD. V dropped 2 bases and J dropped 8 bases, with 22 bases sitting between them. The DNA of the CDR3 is TGTGCCATCAGTGAGGCGCGCGGGAATCTACGTGTCGATGAGCAGTTCTTC. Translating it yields CAISEARGNLRVDEQFF.

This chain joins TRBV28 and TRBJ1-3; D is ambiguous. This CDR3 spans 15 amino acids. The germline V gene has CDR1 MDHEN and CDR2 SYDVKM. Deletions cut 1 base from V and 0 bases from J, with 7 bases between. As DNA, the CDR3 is TGTGCCAGCAGTTTATCGAGGAACTCTGGAAACACCATATATTTT. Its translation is CASSLSRNSGNTIYF.

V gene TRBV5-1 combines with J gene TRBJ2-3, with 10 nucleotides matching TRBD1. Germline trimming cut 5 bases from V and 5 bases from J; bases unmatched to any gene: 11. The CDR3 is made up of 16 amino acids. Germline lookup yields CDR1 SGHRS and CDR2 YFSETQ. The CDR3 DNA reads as TGCGCCAGCAGTATACCGGGACAGGGGTCTATAGATACGCAGTATTTT. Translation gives CASSIPGQGSIDTQYF. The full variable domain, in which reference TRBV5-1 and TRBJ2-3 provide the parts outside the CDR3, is KAGVTQTPRYLIKTRGQQVTLSCSPISGHRSVSWYQQTPGQGLQFLFEYFSETQRNKGNFPGRFSGRQFSNSRSEMNVSTLELGDSALYLCASSIPGQGSIDTQYFGPGTRLTVL.

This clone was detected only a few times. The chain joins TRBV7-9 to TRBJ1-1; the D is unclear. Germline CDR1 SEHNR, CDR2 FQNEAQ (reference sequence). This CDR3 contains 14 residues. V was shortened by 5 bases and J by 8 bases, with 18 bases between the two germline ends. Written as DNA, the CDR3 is TGTGCCAGCAGCCGCCTCTCTTGGCAATCCGAAGCTTTCTTT. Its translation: CASSRLSWQSEAFF. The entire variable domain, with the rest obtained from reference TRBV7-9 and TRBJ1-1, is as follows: DTGVSQNPRHKITKRGQNVTFRCDPISEHNRLYWYRQTLGQGPEFLTYFQNEAQLEKSRLLSDRFSAERPKGSFSTLEIQRTEQGDSAMYLCASSRLSWQSEAFFGQGTRLTVV.

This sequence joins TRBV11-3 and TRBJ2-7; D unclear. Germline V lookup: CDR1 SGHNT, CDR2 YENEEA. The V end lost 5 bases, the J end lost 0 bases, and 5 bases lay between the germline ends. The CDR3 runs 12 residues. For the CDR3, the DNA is TGTGCCAGCAGCCCATCCTCCTACGAGCAGTACTTC. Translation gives CASSPSSYEQYF. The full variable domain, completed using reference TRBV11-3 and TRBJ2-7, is EAGVVQSPRYKIIEKKQPVAFWCNPISGHNTLYWYLQNLGQGPELLIRYENEEAVDDSQLPKDRFSAERLKGVDSTLKIQPAELGDSAVYLCASSPSSYEQYFGPGTRLTVT.

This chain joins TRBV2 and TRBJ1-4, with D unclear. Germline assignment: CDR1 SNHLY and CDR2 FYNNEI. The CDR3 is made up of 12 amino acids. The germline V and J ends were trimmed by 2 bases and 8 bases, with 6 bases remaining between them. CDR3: CASSEQLEKLFF. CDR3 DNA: TGTGCCAGCAGTGAACAGTTAGAAAAACTGTTTTTT. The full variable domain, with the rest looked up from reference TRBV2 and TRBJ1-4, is EPEVTQTPSHQVTQMGQEVILRCVPISNHLYFYWYRQILGQKVEFLVSFYNNEISEKSEIFDDQFSVERPDGSNFTLKIRSTKLEDSAMYFCASSEQLEKLFFGSGTQLSVL.

The CDR3 DNA is TGTGCCAGTAGTATTCAGAGGGGGCAGCCCCAGCATTTT. It encodes CASSIQRGQPQHF. The chain employs TRBV19 and TRBJ1-5; TRBD1 is a possible D gene (6 bases). V dropped 3 bases and J dropped 7 bases, with 10 bases sitting between them. The germline gives CDR1 LNHDA, CDR2 SQIVND (reference sequence). This CDR3 spans 13 amino acids. The complete variable domain, with remaining parts taken from reference TRBV19 and TRBJ1-5, reads DGGITQSPKYLFRKEGQNVTLSCEQNLNHDAMYWYRQDPGQGLRLIYYSQIVNDFQKGDIAEGYSVSREKKESFPLTVTSAQKNPTAFYLCASSIQRGQPQHFGDGTRLSIL.

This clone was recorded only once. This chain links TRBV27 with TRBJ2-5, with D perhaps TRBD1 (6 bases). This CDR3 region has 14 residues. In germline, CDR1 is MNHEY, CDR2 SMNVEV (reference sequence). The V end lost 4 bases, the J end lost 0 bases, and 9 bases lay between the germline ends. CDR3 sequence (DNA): TGTGCCAGCAGTTCTGACAGGAACCAAGAGACCCAGTACTTC. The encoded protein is CASSSDRNQETQYF.

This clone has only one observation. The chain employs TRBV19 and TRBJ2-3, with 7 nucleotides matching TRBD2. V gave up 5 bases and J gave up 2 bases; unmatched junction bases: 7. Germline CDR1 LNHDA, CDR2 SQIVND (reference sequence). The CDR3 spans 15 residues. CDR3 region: CASSWGGWTTDTQYF. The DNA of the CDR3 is TGTGCCAGTAGTTGGGGGGGGTGGACCACAGATACGCAGTATTTT.

In DNA form, the CDR3 reads TGTGCCAGCTCACCACAAGGGGTGCCGGTGTACACCTTC. Translated: CASSPQGVPVYTF. The chain has TRBV18 and TRBJ1-2, with D tentatively TRBD1 (5 bases). The germline V gene has CDR1 KGHSH and CDR2 LQKENI. The CDR3 spans 13 residues. V was trimmed by 1 base and J by 11 bases, leaving 14 bases between them.

CDR3 sequence: CASRNINNQPQHF. CDR3 coding DNA: TGTGCCAGCAGGAACATCAACAATCAGCCCCAGCATTTT. The V and J genes are TRBV6-1 and TRBJ1-5; D not certain. The CDR3 covers 13 residues. Germline CDR1 MNHNS, CDR2 SASEGT. Trimming pared 6 bases from V and 3 bases from J, leaving 9 bases between.

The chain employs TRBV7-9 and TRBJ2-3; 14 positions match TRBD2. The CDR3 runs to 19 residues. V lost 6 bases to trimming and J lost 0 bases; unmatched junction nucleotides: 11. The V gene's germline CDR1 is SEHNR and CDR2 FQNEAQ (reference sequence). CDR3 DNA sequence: TGTGCCAGCAGGGGGCCCGGGACTAGCGGGGGCACTAGCACAGATACGCAGTATTTT. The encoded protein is CASRGPGTSGGTSTDTQYF.

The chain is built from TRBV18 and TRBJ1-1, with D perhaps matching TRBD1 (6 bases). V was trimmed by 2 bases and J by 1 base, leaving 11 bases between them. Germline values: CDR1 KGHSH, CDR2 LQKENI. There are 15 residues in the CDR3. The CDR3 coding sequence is TGTGCCAGCTCACCATCCGGGACACCGAACACTGAAGCTTTCTTT. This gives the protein CASSPSGTPNTEAFF. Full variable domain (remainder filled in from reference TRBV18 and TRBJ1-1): NAGVMQNPRHLVRRRGQEARLRCSPMKGHSHVYWYRQLPEEGLKFMVYLQKENIIDESGMPKERFSAEFPKEGPSILRIQQVVRGDSAAYFCASSPSGTPNTEAFFGQGTRLTVV.